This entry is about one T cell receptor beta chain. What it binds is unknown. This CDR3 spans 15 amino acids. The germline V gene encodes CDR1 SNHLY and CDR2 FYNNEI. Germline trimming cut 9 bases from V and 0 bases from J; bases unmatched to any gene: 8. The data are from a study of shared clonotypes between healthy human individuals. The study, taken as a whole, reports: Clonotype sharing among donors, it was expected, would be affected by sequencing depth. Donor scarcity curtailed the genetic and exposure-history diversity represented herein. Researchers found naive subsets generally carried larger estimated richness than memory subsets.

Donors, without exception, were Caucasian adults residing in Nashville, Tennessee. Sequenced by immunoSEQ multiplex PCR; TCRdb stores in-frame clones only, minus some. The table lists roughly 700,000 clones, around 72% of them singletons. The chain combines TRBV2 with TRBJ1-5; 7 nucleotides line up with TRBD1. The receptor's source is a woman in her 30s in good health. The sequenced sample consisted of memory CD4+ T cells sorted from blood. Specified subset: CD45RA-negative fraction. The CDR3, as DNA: TGTGCCAGTGTCCGGGACAGCCATAGCAATCAGCCCCAGCATTTT. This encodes CASVRDSHSNQPQHF. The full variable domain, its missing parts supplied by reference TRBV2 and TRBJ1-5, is EPEVTQTPSHQVTQMGQEVILRCVPISNHLYFYWYRQILGQKVEFLVSFYNNEISEKSEIFDDQFSVERPDGSNFTLKIRSTKLEDSAMYFCASVRDSHSNQPQHFGDGTRLSIL.